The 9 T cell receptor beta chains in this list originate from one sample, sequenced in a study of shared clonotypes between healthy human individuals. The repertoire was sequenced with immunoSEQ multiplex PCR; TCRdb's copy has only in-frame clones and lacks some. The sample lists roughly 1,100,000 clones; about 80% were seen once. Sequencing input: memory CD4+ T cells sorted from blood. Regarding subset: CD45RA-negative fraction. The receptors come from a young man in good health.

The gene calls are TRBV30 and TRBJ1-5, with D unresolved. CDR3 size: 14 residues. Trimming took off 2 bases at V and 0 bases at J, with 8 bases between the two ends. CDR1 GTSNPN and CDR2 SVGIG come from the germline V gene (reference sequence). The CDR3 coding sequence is TGTGCCTGGAGTTTGACGAATAGCAATCAGCCCCAGCATTTT. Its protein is CAWSLTNSNQPQHF.

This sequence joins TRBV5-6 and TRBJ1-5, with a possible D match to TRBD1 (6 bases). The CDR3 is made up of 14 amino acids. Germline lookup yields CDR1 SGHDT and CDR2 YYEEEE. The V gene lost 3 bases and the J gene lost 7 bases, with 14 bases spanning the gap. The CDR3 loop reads CASSSQGLRQPQHF. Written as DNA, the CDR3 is TGTGCCAGCAGCTCCCAGGGGTTAAGGCAGCCCCAGCATTTT.

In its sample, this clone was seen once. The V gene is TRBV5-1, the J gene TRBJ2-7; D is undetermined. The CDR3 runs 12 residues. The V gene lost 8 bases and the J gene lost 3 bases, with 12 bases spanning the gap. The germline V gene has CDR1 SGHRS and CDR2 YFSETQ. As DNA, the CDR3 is TGCGCCAGTCCGAAACTTGGCTACGAGCAGTACTTC. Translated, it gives CASPKLGYEQYF.

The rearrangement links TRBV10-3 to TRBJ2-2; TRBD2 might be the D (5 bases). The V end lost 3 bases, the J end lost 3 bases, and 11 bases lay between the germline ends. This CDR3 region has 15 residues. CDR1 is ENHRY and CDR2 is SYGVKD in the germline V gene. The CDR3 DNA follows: TGTGCCATCAGTGATGGCGGGTCCTACACCGGGGAGCTGTTTTTT. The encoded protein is CAISDGGSYTGELFF.

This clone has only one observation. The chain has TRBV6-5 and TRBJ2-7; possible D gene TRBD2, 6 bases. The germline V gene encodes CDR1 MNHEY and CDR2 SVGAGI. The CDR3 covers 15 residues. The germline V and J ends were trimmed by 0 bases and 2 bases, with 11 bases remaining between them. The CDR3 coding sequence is TGTGCCAGCAGTTACTCACCGGGAGTGACCTACGAGCAGTACTTC. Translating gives CASSYSPGVTYEQYF.

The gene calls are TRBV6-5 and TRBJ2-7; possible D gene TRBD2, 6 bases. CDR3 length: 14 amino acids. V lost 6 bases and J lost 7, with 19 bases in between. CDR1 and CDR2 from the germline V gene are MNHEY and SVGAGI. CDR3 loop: CASSLAGIAGEQYF. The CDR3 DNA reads TGTGCCAGCAGCTTGGCAGGGATTGCGGGAGAGCAGTACTTC.

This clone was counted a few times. CDR3 region: CASSEAGGQGKTQYF. CDR3 bases: TGTGCCAGCAGTGAAGCGGGAGGACAGGGGAAGACCCAGTACTTC. This chain joins TRBV2 and TRBJ2-5; TRBD1 matches at 9 bases. Unmatched junction bases numbered 5, after V lost 0 bases and J lost 6 bases. Germline V gene sequence: CDR1 SNHLY, CDR2 FYNNEI. The CDR3 loop spans 15 amino acids.

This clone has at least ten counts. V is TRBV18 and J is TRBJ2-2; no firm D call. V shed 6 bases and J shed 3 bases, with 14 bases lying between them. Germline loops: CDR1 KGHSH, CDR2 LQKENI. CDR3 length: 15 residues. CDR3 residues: CASSSGQTYTGELFF. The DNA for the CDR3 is TGTGCCAGCTCCTCGGGCCAGACTTACACCGGGGAGCTGTTTTTT.

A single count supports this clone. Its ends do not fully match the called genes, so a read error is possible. CDR3 DNA: TGTGCCATCAGTAAGTCGGGCGGCGGGGAGCCCCAGCATTTT. Its translation: CAISKSGGGEPQHF. The chain has TRBV10-3 and TRBJ1-5; D gene uncertain. Germline loops: CDR1 ENHRY, CDR2 SYGVKD. The CDR3 has 14 residues.